This T cell receptor (beta chain) was found in a study of CD8 T cells in ankylosing spondylitis. In making TCR beta libraries, quantitative 5'-RACE with molecular barcodes was used. TCRdb re-called the 5' RACE reads through MiXCR, storing one row per CDR3 protein. The sample has a few hundred thousand distinct CDR3 sequences; around 16% are singletons. Whole-study results and caveats: Blood from ankylosing spondylitis patients appeared to carry a characteristic roughly eight-variant TCR beta motif.

The CDR3 covers 15 residues. The V and J ends lost 3 bases and 0 bases respectively, with 9 bases between them. Germline loops: CDR1 MDHEN, CDR2 SYDVKM. A word on this clonotype: Its antigen is undetermined.

The source material was blood, either unsorted or a sorted T cell fraction (not recorded which). The chain employs TRBV28 and TRBJ1-5; no clear D gene. This clonotype originated in a male donor with ankylosing spondylitis. Here the CDR3 reads CASSFSDDSNQPQHF. Here the CDR3 DNA reads TGTGCCAGCAGTTTTTCGGACGATAGCAATCAGCCCCAGCATTTT.